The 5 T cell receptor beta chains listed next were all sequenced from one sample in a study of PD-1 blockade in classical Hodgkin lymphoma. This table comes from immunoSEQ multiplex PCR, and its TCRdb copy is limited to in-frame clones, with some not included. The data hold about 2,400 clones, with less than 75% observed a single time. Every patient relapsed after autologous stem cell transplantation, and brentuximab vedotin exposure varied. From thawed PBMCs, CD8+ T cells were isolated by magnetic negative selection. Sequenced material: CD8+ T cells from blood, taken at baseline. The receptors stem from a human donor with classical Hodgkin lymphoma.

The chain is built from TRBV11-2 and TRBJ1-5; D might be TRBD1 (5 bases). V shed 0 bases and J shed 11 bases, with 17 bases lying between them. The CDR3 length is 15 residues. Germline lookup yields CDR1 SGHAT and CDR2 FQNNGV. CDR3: CASSLDRAWQSAQHF. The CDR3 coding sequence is TGTGCCAGCAGCTTAGACAGGGCTTGGCAATCAGCCCAGCATTTT.

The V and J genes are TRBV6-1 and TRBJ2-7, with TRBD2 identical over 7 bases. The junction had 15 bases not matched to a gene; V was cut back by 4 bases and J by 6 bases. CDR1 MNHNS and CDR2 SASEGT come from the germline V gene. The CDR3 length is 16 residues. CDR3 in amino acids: CASSGIPLATRGEQYF. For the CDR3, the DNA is TGTGCCAGCAGTGGAATACCACTAGCGACCCGTGGCGAGCAGTACTTC.

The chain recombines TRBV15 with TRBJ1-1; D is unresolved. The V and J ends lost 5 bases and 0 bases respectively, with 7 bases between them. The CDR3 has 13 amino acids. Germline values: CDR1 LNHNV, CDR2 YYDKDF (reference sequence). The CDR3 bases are TGTGCCACCAGCGGGGTAATGAACACTGAAGCTTTCTTT. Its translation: CATSGVMNTEAFF. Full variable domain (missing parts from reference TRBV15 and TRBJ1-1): DAMVIQNPRYQVTQFGKPVTLSCSQTLNHNVMYWYQQKSSQAPKLLFHYYDKDFNNEADTPDNFQSRRPNTSFCFLDIRSPGLGDTAMYLCATSGVMNTEAFFGQGTRLTVV.

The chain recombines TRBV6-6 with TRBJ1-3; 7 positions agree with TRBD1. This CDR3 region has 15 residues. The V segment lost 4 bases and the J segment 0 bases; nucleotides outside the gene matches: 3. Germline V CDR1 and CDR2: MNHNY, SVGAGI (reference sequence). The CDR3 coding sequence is TGTGCCAGCAGTTGGGGGGACAGCTCTGGAAACACCATATATTTT. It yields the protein CASSWGDSSGNTIYF.

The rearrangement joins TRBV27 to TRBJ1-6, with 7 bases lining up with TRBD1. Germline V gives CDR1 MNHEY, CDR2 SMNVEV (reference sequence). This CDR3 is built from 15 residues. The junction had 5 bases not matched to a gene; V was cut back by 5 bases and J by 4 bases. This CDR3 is CASSTPGQYNSPLHF. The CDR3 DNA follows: TGTGCCAGCAGTACCCCGGGACAGTATAATTCACCCCTCCACTTT.